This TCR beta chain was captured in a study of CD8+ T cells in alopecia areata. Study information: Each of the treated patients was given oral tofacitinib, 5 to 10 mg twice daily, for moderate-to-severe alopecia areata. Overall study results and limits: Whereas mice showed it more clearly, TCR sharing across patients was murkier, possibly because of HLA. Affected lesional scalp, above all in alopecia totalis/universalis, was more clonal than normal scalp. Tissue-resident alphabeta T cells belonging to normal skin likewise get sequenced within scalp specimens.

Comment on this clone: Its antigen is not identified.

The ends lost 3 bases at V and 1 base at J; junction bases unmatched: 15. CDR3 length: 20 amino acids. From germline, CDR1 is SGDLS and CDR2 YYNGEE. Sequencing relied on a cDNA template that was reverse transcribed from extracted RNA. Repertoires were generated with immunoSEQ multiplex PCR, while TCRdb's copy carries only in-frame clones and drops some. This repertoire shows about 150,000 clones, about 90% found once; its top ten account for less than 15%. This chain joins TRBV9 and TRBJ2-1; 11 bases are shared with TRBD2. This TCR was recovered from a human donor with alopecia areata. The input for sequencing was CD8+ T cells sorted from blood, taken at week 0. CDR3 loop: CASSAETSGLAGQSYNEQFF. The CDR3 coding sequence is TGTGCCAGCAGCGCGGAGACCTCCGGACTAGCGGGTCAATCCTACAATGAGCAGTTCTTC.